This T cell receptor (beta chain) was observed in a study of T cell responses to AZD1222 COVID-19 vaccine. Whole-study findings and limits: The breadth and depth of Spike-specific TCRs increased once two AZD1222 doses had been given.

Concerning this clone: Its matching antigen is unknown.

Germline lookup yields CDR1 SGHNT and CDR2 YENEEA. The CDR3 loop spans 16 amino acids. V lost 1 base, J lost 1 base, and 13 bases lay in between. The assay was immunoSEQ multiplex PCR, and TCRdb's table has in-frame clones only and misses some. Of 100,000 to 150,000 clones listed, about 90% are singletons. Sample: peripheral blood, taken on day 0 of AZD1222 vaccination. The sequence was obtained from an adult in good health. The chain carries TRBV11-3 and TRBJ2-5; D unresolved. CDR3 bases: TGTGCCAGCAGCTTAGGAATTCGGGCGACCCAAGAGACCCAGTACTTC. It specifies CASSLGIRATQETQYF.